The TCR beta chain described here comes from a study of regulatory T cells in long-lasting Graves disease. At the level of the study: The study enrolled newly diagnosed Graves' patients on antithyroid drugs under 3 months.

Germline assignment: CDR1 SGHRS and CDR2 YFSETQ. V was pared by 3 bases and J by 1 base, with 12 bases between. CDR3 size: 15 residues. Regarding time point: newly diagnosed GD, antithyroid drugs for less than 3 months. The TCR library used RNA extracted from PBMCs. Researchers made TCR beta libraries by using iRepertoire HTBI primers and running Arm-PCR on CDR3 regions. From the multiplex PCR reads, TCRdb called clonotypes with MiXCR, one entry per CDR3 protein. The table includes about 540,000 distinct CDR3 sequences, roughly 14% detected once. This clonotype was seen at least ten times. These records were also assigned to another study, of T cells in Graves' hyperthyroidism and ophthalmopathy. That source notes: Researchers defined stable Graves' hyperthyroidism as no ophthalmopathy progression within 18 months.

The receptor was derived from a man aged 25 to 40 with Graves disease. This sequence joins TRBV5-1 and TRBJ2-3; D remains unclear. The sample was peripheral blood mononuclear cells (PBMCs), taken at new diagnosis, from a patient treated with antithyroid drugs. The CDR3 loop reads CASSSYDRGTDTQYF. CDR3 DNA: TGCGCCAGCAGCTCCTACGATCGAGGCACAGATACGCAGTATTTT.